These 29 T cell receptor beta chains came from one sample sequenced in a study of OX40 agonist ivuxolimab in advanced cancers. The table came from immunoSEQ multiplex PCR; TCRdb's copy has only in-frame clones and leaves some out. The sample lists about 36,000 clones, around 80% occurring once. The sample here was CD4+ or CD8+ T cells sorted from blood, taken in a trial of the OX40 agonist ivuxolimab. The receptors here all came from an adult with an advanced solid tumor such as melanoma, head and neck, liver or kidney cancer.

This chain connects TRBV18 to TRBJ2-1; 7 bases match TRBD2. This CDR3 has 15 residues. CDR1 KGHSH and CDR2 LQKENI come from the germline V gene. Trimming at V came to 2 bases and at J to 5 bases, leaving 6 bases not matched to a gene. The CDR3 nucleotides read TGTGCCAGCTCACCATCCCGGGGAGGGGACAATGAGCAGTTCTTC. Amino acids: CASSPSRGGDNEQFF.

This clone was picked up one time. The gene calls are TRBV30 and TRBJ1-3; D gene ambiguous. The germline V gene has CDR1 GTSNPN and CDR2 SVGIG (reference sequence). This CDR3 comprises 13 residues. Trimming took off 7 bases at V and 1 base at J, with 11 bases between the two ends. This CDR3 reads CASLKGSGNTIYF. The DNA for the CDR3 is TGTGCCTCTCTTAAAGGGTCTGGAAACACCATATATTTT.

The V and J genes are TRBV7-9 and TRBJ2-1; D unclear. This CDR3 is built from 15 residues. CDR1 is SEHNR, CDR2 FQNEAQ, per germline (reference sequence). The V end was cut by 0 bases, the J end by 0 bases, with 6 bases between. This chain's CDR3 is CASSLAASSYNEQFF. The CDR3 DNA is TGTGCCAGCAGCTTAGCGGCTAGCTCCTACAATGAGCAGTTCTTC.

The rearrangement joins TRBV7-9 to TRBJ1-1; D unresolved. CDR3 size: 13 residues. V was trimmed by 7 bases and J by 0 bases, leaving 9 bases between them. Germline CDR1 is SEHNR and CDR2 is FQNEAQ (reference sequence). CDR3 protein: CASNIRLNTEAFF. CDR3 DNA sequence: TGTGCCAGCAACATAAGATTGAACACTGAAGCTTTCTTT.

V and J are TRBV5-8 and TRBJ1-5; D not resolved. V lost 1 base to trimming and J lost 5 bases, with 13 bases between them. This CDR3 comprises 15 residues. Germline V gene data show CDR1 as SGHTS and CDR2 as YDEGEE. CDR3 protein: CASSLSGRRDQPQHF. CDR3 coding DNA: TGTGCCAGCAGCTTGAGCGGCCGAAGGGATCAGCCCCAGCATTTT.

The chain joins TRBV2 to TRBJ2-6; D is perhaps TRBD1 (5 bases). The germline CDR1 and CDR2 sequences are SNHLY and FYNNEI. The V and J ends lost 6 bases and 2 bases respectively, with 17 bases between them. The CDR3 is 17 residues long. CDR3 sequence (DNA): TGTGCCAGCAGCCCAGGGTTGGGAAGTGCTGGGGCCAACGTCCTGACTTTC. It is translated as CASSPGLGSAGANVLTF.

This clone was counted a few times. The chain recombines TRBV9 with TRBJ2-3; TRBD2 aligns across 7 bases. CDR3 length: 17 residues. V trimming: 3 bases; J trimming: 3 bases; junction bases outside the gene matches: 13. Germline V lookup: CDR1 SGDLS, CDR2 YYNGEE. CDR3 nucleotide sequence: TGTGCCAGCAGCGATGCCGGGTGGGATAGCGGGACAGATACGCAGTATTTT. Translation gives CASSDAGWDSGTDTQYF. Supplemented by reference TRBV9 and TRBJ2-3, the full variable domain reads DSGVTQTPKHLITATGQRVTLRCSPRSGDLSVYWYQQSLDQGLQFLIQYYNGEERAKGNILERFSAQQFPDLHSELNLSSLELGDSALYFCASSDAGWDSGTDTQYFGPGTRLTVL.

The chain is built from TRBV4-1 and TRBJ2-4; perhaps TRBD2 as D (6 bases). Germline V gene lookup returns CDR1 MGHRA and CDR2 YSYEKL. The CDR3 sequence is 17 residues long. V was clipped by 3 bases and J by 5 bases, with 20 bases between them. The CDR3 DNA is TGCGCCAGCAGCCAGGGGGGACTCAAACGGGGTGAAAACATTCAGTACTTC. Protein product: CASSQGGLKRGENIQYF.

V is TRBV6-6 and J is TRBJ1-2; 9 nucleotides align to TRBD1. The germline V gene has CDR1 MNHNY and CDR2 SVGAGI (reference sequence). Trimming removed 5 bases from V and 5 bases from J; junction bases left unmatched: 6. CDR3 length: 14 residues. The CDR3 reads CASSTGQGKYGYTF. CDR3 bases: TGTGCCAGCAGTACGGGACAGGGCAAATATGGCTACACCTTC.

The rearrangement joins TRBV15 to TRBJ2-3; 15 bases are a match to TRBD2. The V gene's germline CDR1 is LNHNV and CDR2 YYDKDF (reference sequence). J lost 9 bases, V lost 6 bases, and 13 bases had no gene match. The CDR3 contains 17 residues. The CDR3 spells CATRGLAGGFRGGTQYF. CDR3 in DNA: TGTGCCACCAGGGGACTAGCGGGAGGCTTCAGGGGCGGCACGCAGTATTTT.

This rearrangement joins TRBV2 to TRBJ2-1, with D perhaps matching TRBD2 (7 bases). The CDR3 is made up of 16 amino acids. V was trimmed by 0 bases and J by 4 bases, leaving 13 bases between them. The germline V gene has CDR1 SNHLY and CDR2 FYNNEI. Here the CDR3 reads CASSEAGRGGYNEQFF. The CDR3 DNA sequence: TGTGCCAGCAGTGAAGCGGGAAGGGGGGGTTACAATGAGCAGTTCTTC.

This clone was recorded only once. The rearrangement links TRBV5-1 to TRBJ2-3; 9 bases are a match to TRBD1. J was trimmed by 0 bases and V by 3 bases; bases with no gene match: 5. CDR1 is SGHRS, CDR2 YFSETQ, per germline. The CDR3 contains 16 residues. CDR3 in DNA: TGCGCCAGCAGCTCACCACAGGGGGCCAGCACAGATACGCAGTATTTT. Its protein is CASSSPQGASTDTQYF.

This chain links TRBV27 with TRBJ2-4; the D call may be TRBD1 or TRBD2 (5 bases each). The germline V gene encodes CDR1 MNHEY and CDR2 SMNVEV (reference sequence). The ends were cut back, 2 bases at V and 6 bases at J, with 17 bases in the middle. The CDR3 contains 16 residues. This CDR3 reads CASSLKGTGRANIQYF. For the CDR3, the DNA is TGTGCCAGCAGTTTAAAAGGGACGGGTCGTGCAAACATTCAGTACTTC.

The rearrangement joins TRBV6-5 to TRBJ2-5; D is perhaps TRBD2 (5 bases). Trimming removed 8 bases at V and 5 bases at J, with 12 bases between. The germline CDR1 and CDR2 sequences are MNHEY and SVGAGI. The CDR3 length is 12 residues. CDR3 in DNA: TGTGCCAGCGCGGCGGGTGGGGAGACCCAGTACTTC. Protein sequence: CASAAGGETQYF.

This clone turned up a few times. V usage is TRBV7-2 and J usage is TRBJ1-2; TRBD1 might be the D (6 bases). CDR3 length: 14 residues. Trimming cost V 2 bases and J 7 bases, with 14 bases left between them. Germline CDR1 reads SGHTA; CDR2 reads FQGNSA. This CDR3 is CASSLQQGFSGYTF. The DNA for the CDR3 is TGTGCCAGCAGCTTACAGCAGGGGTTTTCTGGCTACACCTTC.

The rearrangement joins TRBV27 to TRBJ2-6, with D unclear. V dropped 3 bases and J dropped 0 bases, with 12 bases sitting between them. CDR1 MNHEY and CDR2 SMNVEV come from the germline V gene (reference sequence). The CDR3 is 17 amino acids. The CDR3 loop is CASSFRGDVSGANVLTF. CDR3 bases: TGTGCCAGCAGTTTCCGCGGAGACGTCTCTGGGGCCAACGTCCTGACTTTC.

This clone was seen a single time. The chain recombines TRBV9 with TRBJ2-3, with 10 bases fitting TRBD2. V was pared by 2 bases and J by 3 bases, with 3 bases of the junction left unmatched. Looked up from germline, CDR1 is SGDLS and CDR2 is YYNGEE. This CDR3 is built from 15 residues. CDR3 sequence (DNA): TGTGCCAGCAGCGTTGGGGGACTAGCGACAGATACGCAGTATTTT. As protein: CASSVGGLATDTQYF.

This sequence joins TRBV6-5 and TRBJ1-5; tentative D call: TRBD1 (5 bases). V lost 8 bases and J lost 7, with 18 bases in between. The CDR3 extends over 14 amino acids. Germline V gives CDR1 MNHEY, CDR2 SVGAGI. The CDR3 reads CASCATALGQPQHF. As DNA, the CDR3 is TGTGCCAGCTGTGCGACAGCCCTCGGGCAGCCCCAGCATTTT.

The chain uses TRBV28 and TRBJ2-7; D possibly corresponds to TRBD1 (6 bases). Germline CDR1 is MDHEN and CDR2 is SYDVKM. With 9 bases removed from V and 8 bases from J, the gap between germline ends came to 17 bases. The length of the CDR3 is 12 residues. The CDR3 DNA reads TGTGCCAGTGGGGACACGACTTTAAAGCAGTACTTC. This codes for CASGDTTLKQYF.

J is TRBJ2-2 and V is TRBV2, with D tentatively TRBD2 (6 bases). This CDR3 spans 14 amino acids. The germline V and J ends were trimmed by 7 bases and 2 bases, with 11 bases remaining between them. Germline V gene sequence: CDR1 SNHLY, CDR2 FYNNEI. This CDR3 is CASNRLGNTGELFF. DNA for the CDR3: TGTGCCAGCAACAGACTAGGAAACACCGGGGAGCTGTTTTTT. The whole variable domain, filled in from reference TRBV2 and TRBJ2-2, reads EPEVTQTPSHQVTQMGQEVILRCVPISNHLYFYWYRQILGQKVEFLVSFYNNEISEKSEIFDDQFSVERPDGSNFTLKIRSTKLEDSAMYFCASNRLGNTGELFFGEGSRLTVL.

There are a few counts of this clone. The chain carries TRBV7-6 and TRBJ1-2; 9 nucleotides line up with TRBD1. The CDR3 contains 14 residues. V lost 5 bases to trimming and J lost 4 bases; unmatched junction nucleotides: 5. CDR1 is SGHVS and CDR2 is FNYEAQ in the germline V gene. The CDR3 reads CASSRGTGTYGYTF. The CDR3 coding sequence is TGTGCCAGCAGCCGCGGGACAGGGACCTATGGCTACACCTTC.

J is TRBJ2-7 and V is TRBV27; the D is unclear. Looked up from germline, CDR1 is MNHEY and CDR2 is SMNVEV (reference sequence). Trimming took off 3 bases at V and 5 bases at J, with 11 bases between the two ends. This CDR3 has 13 residues. CDR3: CASSFTRAHEQYF. The CDR3 bases are TGTGCCAGCAGTTTTACCCGGGCCCACGAGCAGTACTTC.

Only one count was recorded for this clone. The V gene is TRBV4-2, the J gene TRBJ2-3; no firm D call. CDR1 and CDR2 from the germline V gene are LGHNA and YNFKEQ. The V and J ends lost 4 bases and 2 bases respectively, with 13 bases between them. The CDR3 totals 15 residues. Here the CDR3 reads CASSRTGSNTDTQYF. Here the CDR3 DNA reads TGTGCCAGCAGCCGGACCGGGTCTAACACAGATACGCAGTATTTT.

This clone was detected once. The V call is TRBV28, the J call TRBJ2-7; D ambiguous. Deletions cut 2 bases from V and 6 bases from J, with 14 bases between. The germline CDR1 and CDR2 sequences are MDHEN and SYDVKM. The length of the CDR3 is 14 residues. The CDR3, as DNA: TGTGCCAGCAGTTTACCCCTCCTGCCTTTCGAGCAGTACTTC. As protein: CASSLPLLPFEQYF.

This clone showed up just once. It is unclear where the CDR3 begins or ends on the DNA, so no DNA is shown, and the CDR3 is as TCRdb lists it. CDR3 sequence reads: CASRFFGTGTDTEAFF. This sequence joins TRBV12-2 and TRBJ1-1; whether TRBD1, the table's D call, matches the DNA was not checked. TRBV12-2 is a listed pseudogene. With termini counted, the CDR3 has 16 amino acids.

The chain uses TRBV6-5 and TRBJ1-4, with 7 bases lining up with TRBD1. The ends lost 2 bases at V and 1 base at J; junction bases unmatched: 4. Germline V gene lookup returns CDR1 MNHEY and CDR2 SVGAGI. The CDR3 totals 16 residues. The CDR3 spells CASSYHHRGTNEKLFF. CDR3 nucleotides: TGTGCCAGCAGTTACCATCACAGGGGAACTAATGAAAAACTGTTTTTT.

Only a few counts were recorded for this clone. This sequence joins TRBV6-1 and TRBJ2-5; perhaps TRBD1 as D (5 bases). V gave up 4 bases and J gave up 1 base, with 10 bases separating them. CDR3 size: 14 residues. The V gene's germline CDR1 is MNHNS and CDR2 SASEGT. The CDR3 DNA reads as TGTGCCAGCAGTGGCGGACACCTCCAAGAGACCCAGTACTTC. This encodes CASSGGHLQETQYF.

This clone was recorded a few times. V usage is TRBV10-3 and J usage is TRBJ2-3; D may be TRBD2 (6 bases). Germline V gives CDR1 ENHRY, CDR2 SYGVKD. The CDR3 length is 14 residues. Deletions cut 7 bases from V and 3 bases from J, with 14 bases between. The chain's CDR3 is CAITRGTETDTQYF. The CDR3 DNA follows: TGTGCCATCACCCGGGGGACTGAAACAGATACGCAGTATTTT.

This sequence joins TRBV4-3 and TRBJ1-4; weak D call: TRBD1 (5 bases). V was cut by 4 bases and J by 5 bases, with 17 bases left in between. The CDR3 covers 16 residues. Looked up from germline, CDR1 is LGHNA and CDR2 is YSLEER. Here the CDR3 reads CASSPLLGGQNEKLFF. In DNA form, the CDR3 reads TGCGCCAGCAGCCCCTTATTGGGTGGACAAAATGAAAAACTGTTTTTT.